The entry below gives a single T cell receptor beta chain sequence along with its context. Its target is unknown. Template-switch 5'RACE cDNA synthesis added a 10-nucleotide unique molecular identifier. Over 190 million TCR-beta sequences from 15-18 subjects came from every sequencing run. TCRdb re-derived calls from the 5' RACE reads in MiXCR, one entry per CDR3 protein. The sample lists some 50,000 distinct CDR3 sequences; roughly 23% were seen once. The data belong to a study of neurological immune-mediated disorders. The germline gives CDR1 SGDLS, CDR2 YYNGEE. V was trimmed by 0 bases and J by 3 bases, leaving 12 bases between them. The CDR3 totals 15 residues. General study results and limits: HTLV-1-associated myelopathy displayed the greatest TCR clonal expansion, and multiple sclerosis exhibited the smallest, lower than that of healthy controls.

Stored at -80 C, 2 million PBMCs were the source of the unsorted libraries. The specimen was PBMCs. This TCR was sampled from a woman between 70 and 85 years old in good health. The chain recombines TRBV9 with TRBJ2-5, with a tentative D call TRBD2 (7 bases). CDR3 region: CASSVAGGMEETQYF. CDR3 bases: TGTGCCAGCAGCGTAGCGGGGGGCATGGAAGAGACCCAGTACTTC.